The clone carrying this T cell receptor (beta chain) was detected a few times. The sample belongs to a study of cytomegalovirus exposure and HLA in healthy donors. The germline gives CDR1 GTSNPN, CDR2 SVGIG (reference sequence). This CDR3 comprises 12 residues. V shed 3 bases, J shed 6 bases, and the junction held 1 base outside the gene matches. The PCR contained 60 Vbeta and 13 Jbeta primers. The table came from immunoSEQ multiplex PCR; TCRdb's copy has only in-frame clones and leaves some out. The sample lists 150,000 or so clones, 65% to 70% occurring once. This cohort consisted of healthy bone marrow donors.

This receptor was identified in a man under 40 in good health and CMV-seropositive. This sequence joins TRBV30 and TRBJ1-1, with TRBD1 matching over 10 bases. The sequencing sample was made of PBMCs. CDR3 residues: CAWRGQGSEAFF. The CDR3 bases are TGTGCCTGGAGGGGACAGGGGTCTGAAGCTTTCTTT.